This T cell receptor beta chain was identified in a study of Ad26.COV2.S vaccination and SARS-CoV-2 variants. About the research overall: Participant was drawn from the COV1001 Ad26.COV2.S trial arm. Notes on the study in general: The TCR-based breadth and depth measures might underestimate overall T cell responses. Placebo recipients trailed vaccine recipients in spike-specific TCR breadth.

Assay used: immunoSEQ multiplex PCR; TCRdb lists only in-frame clones, some missing. The sample comprises 380,000 or so clones, 75% to 90% of which are singletons, and roughly 10% rests with the top ten. This CDR3 is 11 amino acids long. CDR1 is MNHNY and CDR2 is SVGAGI in the germline V gene (reference sequence). Trimming stripped 6 bases from V and 5 bases from J, with 4 bases between. As for this clone: The antigen is unknown.

Treatment: 19 received Ad26.COV2.S at low or high dose, single or two shots; about five received placebo; per-sample allocation not given. Material that was analyzed had been drawn on day 63 after the first vaccine or placebo injection. A Boston adult aged 18-55 years was the donor. This specimen was peripheral blood, taken in a trial of Ad26.COV2.S vaccine versus placebo. The chain is built from TRBV6-6 and TRBJ1-4; D unclear. The TCR originated in a person between 18 and 59 years old who received the Ad26.COV2.S COVID-19 vaccine or a placebo. CDR3 nucleotides: TGTGCCAGCAGCCGAAATGAAAAACTGTTTTTT. Its translation is CASSRNEKLFF.